A selection of T cell receptor beta chains follows, all from one sample in a study of Ad26.COV2.S vaccination and SARS-CoV-2 variants. Sequencing used immunoSEQ multiplex PCR; TCRdb keeps in-frame clones, though not all of them. The sample yields approximately 300,000 clones, approximately 86% seen once. This specimen was peripheral blood, taken in a trial of Ad26.COV2.S vaccine versus placebo. These receptors were obtained from a person aged 18 to 59 who received the Ad26.COV2.S COVID-19 vaccine or a placebo. CDR3s include the opening cysteine and the closing phenylalanine or tryptophan. Each record gives: J gene, V gene, CDR3 protein.

TRBJ2-3,TRBV14,CASSSWSWSAAGRDTQYF
TRBJ2-7,TRBV20-1,CSASPLVDRGPRGEQYF
TRBJ2-1,TRBV7-6,CASSSRSAGGVSYNEQFF
TRBJ1-1,TRBV30,CAWSPFGGPEAFF
TRBJ1-5,TRBV3-1/TRBV3-2,CASSQDDRWTRDGHF
TRBJ2-5,TRBV6-5,CASKKGLLETQYF
TRBJ1-2,TRBV4-3,CASSLRERQGWGYTF
TRBJ1-5,TRBV7-2,CASSLGTGDVSNQPQHF
TRBJ1-3,TRBV5-5,CASTMGGSGNTIYF
TRBJ1-4,TRBV11-2,CASSPSLATNEKLFF
TRBJ1-3,TRBV2,CASSMRGHGTGGFPGNTIYF
TRBJ1-2,TRBV7-2,CASSLGYRYNYGYTF
TRBJ1-2,TRBV23-1,CASSQPPRFNYGYTF
TRBJ2-3,TRBV2,CASRVGGTDTQYF
TRBJ2-3,TRBV7-2,CASSEDPADTQYF